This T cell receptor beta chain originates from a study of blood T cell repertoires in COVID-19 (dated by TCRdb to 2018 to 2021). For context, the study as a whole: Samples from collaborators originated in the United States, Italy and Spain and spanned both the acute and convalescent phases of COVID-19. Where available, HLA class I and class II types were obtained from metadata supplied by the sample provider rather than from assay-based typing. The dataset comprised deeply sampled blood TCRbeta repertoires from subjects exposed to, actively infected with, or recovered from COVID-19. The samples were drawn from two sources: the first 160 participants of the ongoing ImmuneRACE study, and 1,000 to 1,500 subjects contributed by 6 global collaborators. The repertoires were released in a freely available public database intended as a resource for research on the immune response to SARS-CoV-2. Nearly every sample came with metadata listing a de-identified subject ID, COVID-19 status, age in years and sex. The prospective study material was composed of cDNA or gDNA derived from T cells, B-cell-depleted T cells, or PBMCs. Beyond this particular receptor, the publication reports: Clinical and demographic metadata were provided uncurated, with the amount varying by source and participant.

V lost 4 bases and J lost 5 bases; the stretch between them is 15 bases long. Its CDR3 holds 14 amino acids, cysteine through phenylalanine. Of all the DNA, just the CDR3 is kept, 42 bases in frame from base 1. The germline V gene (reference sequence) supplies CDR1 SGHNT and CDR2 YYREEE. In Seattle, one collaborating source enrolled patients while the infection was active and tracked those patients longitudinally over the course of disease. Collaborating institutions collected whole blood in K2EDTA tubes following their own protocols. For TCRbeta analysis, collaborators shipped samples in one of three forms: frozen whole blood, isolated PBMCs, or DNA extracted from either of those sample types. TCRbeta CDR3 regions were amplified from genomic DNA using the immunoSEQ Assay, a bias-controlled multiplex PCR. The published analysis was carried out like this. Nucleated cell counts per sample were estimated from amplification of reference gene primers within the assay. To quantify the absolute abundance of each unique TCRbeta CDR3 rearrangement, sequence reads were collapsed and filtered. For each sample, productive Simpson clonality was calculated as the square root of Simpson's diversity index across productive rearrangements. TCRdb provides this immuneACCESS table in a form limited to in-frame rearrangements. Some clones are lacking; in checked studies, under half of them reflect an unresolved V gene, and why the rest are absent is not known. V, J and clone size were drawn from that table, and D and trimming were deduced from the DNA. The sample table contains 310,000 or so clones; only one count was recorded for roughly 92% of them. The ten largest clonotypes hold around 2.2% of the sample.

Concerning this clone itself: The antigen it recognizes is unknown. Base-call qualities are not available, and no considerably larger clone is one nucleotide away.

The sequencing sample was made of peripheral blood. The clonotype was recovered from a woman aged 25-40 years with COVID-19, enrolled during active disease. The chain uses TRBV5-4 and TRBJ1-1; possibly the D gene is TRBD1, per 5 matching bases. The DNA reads TGTGCCAGCAGCCCACCGGGGGGATCAACTGAAGCTTTCTTT. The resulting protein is CASSPPGGSTEAFF.